A single sample gave rise to the 26 T cell receptor beta chains below, sequenced in a study of cytomegalovirus exposure and HLA in healthy donors. The protocol was immunoSEQ multiplex PCR, while the TCRdb copy is restricted to in-frame clones and leaves out a portion. The sample has under 200,000 clones; roughly 86% are singletons. The source material was PBMCs. The source of these receptors is a man aged 18-30 years in good health and CMV-seropositive.

The J gene is TRBJ2-3, the V gene TRBV5-1, with 9 bases aligning to TRBD2. The CDR3 contains 16 residues. The V gene's germline CDR1 is SGHRS and CDR2 YFSETQ. Unmatched junction bases numbered 5, after V lost 0 bases and J lost 3 bases. In DNA form, the CDR3 reads TGCGCCAGCAGCTTGGCCTCGCGGGAGGGAACAGATACGCAGTATTTT. Its protein is CASSLASREGTDTQYF.

The chain uses TRBV7-6 and TRBJ1-5, with a weak D call TRBD1 (5 bases). In germline, CDR1 is SGHVS, CDR2 FNYEAQ. This CDR3 region has 13 residues. Trimming removed 5 bases at V and 4 bases at J, with 9 bases between. CDR3 protein: CASSPGGNQPQHF. In nucleotides, the CDR3 is TGTGCCAGCAGCCCCGGGGGAAATCAGCCCCAGCATTTT.

The gene calls are TRBV27 and TRBJ1-1, with D perhaps matching TRBD1 (6 bases). Trimming pared 6 bases from V and 7 bases from J, leaving 15 bases between. Germline V gene sequence: CDR1 MNHEY, CDR2 SMNVEV (reference sequence). The CDR3 runs to 13 residues. The CDR3 DNA is TGTGCCAGCAGGTCCGGGACATACTATGAAGCTTTCTTT. It codes for CASRSGTYYEAFF.

V gene TRBV4-1 combines with J gene TRBJ1-5; 7 bases fit TRBD1. This CDR3 contains 16 residues. The V gene end was trimmed by 0 bases and the J gene end by 5 bases; junction bases not matched to a gene: 7. Germline values: CDR1 MGHRA, CDR2 YSYEKL. The CDR3 is CASSQDPRGMHQPQHF. The CDR3 DNA follows: TGCGCCAGCAGCCAAGACCCCAGGGGGATGCATCAGCCCCAGCATTTT.

This CDR3 reads CAWSGQYSNQPQHF. In DNA form, the CDR3 reads TGTGCCTGGAGTGGGCAATATAGCAATCAGCCCCAGCATTTT. This chain uses TRBV30 with TRBJ1-5; D not resolved. Trimming cost V 1 base and J 0 bases, with 7 bases left between them. The CDR3 length is 14 residues. Germline V gene sequence: CDR1 GTSNPN, CDR2 SVGIG (reference sequence).

The genes are TRBV6-5 and TRBJ2-2; TRBD1 matches at 9 bases. Germline V lookup: CDR1 MNHEY, CDR2 SVGAGI. V shed 2 bases and J 8 bases; nucleotides not matched to a gene: 9. CDR3 size: 16 residues. CDR3 coding DNA: TGTGCCAGCAGTTACGCCGGGACAGGGCGTCGTGGGGAGCTGTTTTTT. Amino acids: CASSYAGTGRRGELFF.

The chain employs TRBV7-6 and TRBJ2-7; possibly TRBD2 for D (5 bases). The CDR3 covers 15 residues. From germline, CDR1 is SGHVS and CDR2 FNYEAQ. The V and J ends lost 0 bases and 5 bases respectively, with 14 bases between them. This CDR3 reads CASSLAPGGLNEQYF. The CDR3 nucleotides read TGTGCCAGCAGCTTAGCCCCAGGAGGTTTAAACGAGCAGTACTTC.

V usage is TRBV30 and J usage is TRBJ2-7; 10 bases match TRBD2. The V segment lost 3 bases and the J segment 2 bases; nucleotides outside the gene matches: 13. Germline assignment: CDR1 GTSNPN and CDR2 SVGIG (reference sequence). This CDR3 comprises 17 residues. DNA of the CDR3: TGTGCCTGGAGGGTAGCGGGAGGAAGAGGTCTAGCCTACGAGCAGTACTTC. This sequence encodes CAWRVAGGRGLAYEQYF.

The genes are TRBV27 and TRBJ2-1; 15 nucleotides align to TRBD2. The CDR3 loop spans 16 amino acids. Germline CDR1 reads MNHEY; CDR2 reads SMNVEV (reference sequence). V gave up 5 bases and J gave up 4 bases; unmatched junction bases: 3. The CDR3, as DNA: TGTGCCAGCAGTCCTGGGACTAGCGGGGGGTACAATGAGCAGTTCTTC. The encoded protein is CASSPGTSGGYNEQFF.

The CDR3 DNA reads TGCGCCAGCAGCTTGGGCCAGGGGGCCAATGAGCAGTTCTTC. It translates to CASSLGQGANEQFF. This sequence joins TRBV5-1 and TRBJ2-1; 8 bases agree with TRBD1. Looked up from germline, CDR1 is SGHRS and CDR2 is YFSETQ. This CDR3 is built from 14 residues. The V and J ends lost 0 bases and 6 bases, in that order; junction bases with no gene match: 2.

Only one count was recorded for this clone. This chain joins TRBV5-1 and TRBJ2-1; a weak D match, TRBD2 (6 bases). V lost 2 bases and J lost 0, with 9 bases in between. The CDR3 runs to 15 residues. CDR1 and CDR2 (germline): SGHRS, YFSETQ. The DNA for the CDR3 is TGCGCCAGCAGCTTTGGGGGGATCTCCTACAATGAGCAGTTCTTC. As protein: CASSFGGISYNEQFF.

The V and J genes are TRBV5-4 and TRBJ2-3; 10 bases line up with TRBD2. The germline V gene encodes CDR1 SGHNT and CDR2 YYREEE (reference sequence). J lost 1 base, V lost 4 bases, and 6 bases had no gene match. The CDR3 totals 16 residues. The CDR3 reads CASSEGGLAGTDTQYF. In nucleotides, the CDR3 is TGTGCCAGCAGCGAGGGTGGACTAGCGGGCACAGATACGCAGTATTTT.

V gene TRBV5-5 combines with J gene TRBJ1-1, with unresolved D. The germline V gene encodes CDR1 SGHKS and CDR2 YYEKEE (reference sequence). V was cut by 0 bases and J by 2 bases, with 11 bases left in between. The CDR3 totals 15 residues. The CDR3 nucleotides read TGTGCCAGCAGCTTGGTAGGCCGAGGAAACACTGAAGCTTTCTTT. Protein sequence: CASSLVGRGNTEAFF. Combining the CDR3 with reference TRBV5-5 and TRBJ1-1 gives the whole variable domain DAGVTQSPTHLIKTRGQQVTLRCSPISGHKSVSWYQQVLGQGPQFIFQYYEKEERGRGNFPDRFSARQFPNYSSELNVNALLLGDSALYLCASSLVGRGNTEAFFGQGTRLTVV.

This chain connects TRBV7-3 to TRBJ2-3; 7 nucleotides match TRBD2. This CDR3 comprises 15 residues. The germline CDR1 and CDR2 sequences are SGHTA and FQGTGA. Trimming cost V 5 bases and J 4 bases; bases outside gene matches: 9. The CDR3 spells CASSAKLGRADTQYF. Written as DNA, the CDR3 is TGTGCCAGCAGCGCCAAACTAGGGAGGGCAGATACGCAGTATTTT.

V and J are TRBV19 and TRBJ2-1; 7 bases are shared with TRBD2. The CDR3 contains 14 residues. Germline V lookup: CDR1 LNHDA, CDR2 SQIVND (reference sequence). V shed 0 bases and J 6 bases; nucleotides not matched to a gene: 2. CDR3 region: CASSIDWGGNEQFF. CDR3 coding DNA: TGTGCCAGTAGTATAGATTGGGGGGGCAATGAGCAGTTCTTC.

The genes are TRBV7-9 and TRBJ2-3; 13 bases are a match to TRBD2. Germline CDR1 and CDR2: SEHNR and FQNEAQ (reference sequence). CDR3 length: 16 amino acids. V trimming: 5 bases; J trimming: 2 bases; junction bases outside the gene matches: 4. The CDR3 region is CASSQGTSGNTDTQYF. DNA of the CDR3: TGTGCCAGCAGCCAGGGGACTAGCGGGAACACAGATACGCAGTATTTT.

This chain connects TRBV28 to TRBJ2-2; maybe TRBD1 (6 bases). Trimming cost V 3 bases and J 4 bases, with 12 bases left between them. The length of the CDR3 is 15 residues. Germline CDR1 and CDR2: MDHEN and SYDVKM. This chain's CDR3 is CASSLDSWGTGELFF. CDR3 nucleotide sequence: TGTGCCAGCAGTTTGGACAGTTGGGGCACCGGGGAGCTGTTTTTT.

The chain recombines TRBV6-6 with TRBJ2-7; TRBD2 agrees at 9 bases. Germline V gene data show CDR1 as MNHNY and CDR2 as SVGAGI (reference sequence). This CDR3 is 16 amino acids long. Unmatched junction bases numbered 5, after V lost 2 bases and J lost 0 bases. The CDR3: CASSYPRSGGSYEQYF. CDR3 sequence (DNA): TGTGCCAGCAGTTACCCTCGTAGCGGGGGCTCCTACGAGCAGTACTTC.

The chain joins TRBV2 to TRBJ2-7; D is possibly TRBD1 (6 bases). Germline V gene data show CDR1 as SNHLY and CDR2 as FYNNEI. V was cut by 5 bases and J by 1 base, with 9 bases left in between. This CDR3 has 13 residues. CDR3 in DNA: TGTGCCAGCAGTCGGACAGCATCCTACGAGCAGTACTTC. It translates to CASSRTASYEQYF.

This chain joins TRBV15 and TRBJ2-7; D may be TRBD1 (6 bases). The ends were cut back, 3 bases at V and 6 bases at J, with 15 bases in the middle. CDR1 is LNHNV, CDR2 YYDKDF, per germline (reference sequence). The CDR3 loop spans 14 amino acids. CDR3 region: CATSRPGTLIEQYF. CDR3 nucleotides: TGTGCCACCAGCAGGCCCGGGACATTGATCGAGCAGTACTTC.

The genes are TRBV28 and TRBJ2-1; 7 nucleotides match TRBD2. The germline V gene has CDR1 MDHEN and CDR2 SYDVKM. The J segment lost 3 bases and the V segment lost 4 bases, leaving 12 bases of the junction unmatched. This CDR3 contains 17 residues. In nucleotides, the CDR3 is TGTGCCAGCAGTTCATCCCCGACTAGCCTTTACTACAATGAGCAGTTCTTC. It is translated as CASSSSPTSLYYNEQFF. Full variable domain (rest looked up from reference TRBV28 and TRBJ2-1): DVKVTQSSRYLVKRTGEKVFLECVQDMDHENMFWYRQDPGLGLRLIYFSYDVKMKEKGDIPEGYSVSREKKERFSLILESASTNQTSMYLCASSSSPTSLYYNEQFFGPGTRLTVL.

The genes are TRBV5-4 and TRBJ1-2; perhaps TRBD1 as D (5 bases). CDR3 length: 13 amino acids. The ends were cut back, 3 bases at V and 5 bases at J, with 11 bases in the middle. Germline lookup yields CDR1 SGHNT and CDR2 YYREEE (reference sequence). CDR3 loop: CASSSSTVYGYTF. The CDR3 bases are TGTGCCAGCAGCTCTTCGACAGTTTATGGCTACACCTTC. Based on the CDR3 plus reference TRBV5-4 and TRBJ1-2, the full variable domain is ETGVTQSPTHLIKTRGQQVTLRCSSQSGHNTVSWYQQALGQGPQFIFQYYREEENGRGNFPPRFSGLQFPNYSSELNVNALELDDSALYLCASSSSTVYGYTFGSGTRLTVV.

The V and J genes are TRBV10-1 and TRBJ2-7, with a possible D match to TRBD1 (6 bases). The V gene's germline CDR1 is WNHNN and CDR2 SYGVQD (reference sequence). This CDR3 comprises 13 residues. The V gene lost 8 bases and the J gene lost 2 bases, with 13 bases spanning the gap. CDR3 in DNA: TGCGCCAGCTCCTTTCAGGGGACCTACGAGCAGTACTTC. Protein product: CASSFQGTYEQYF.

This sequence joins TRBV6-5 and TRBJ2-1, with a possible D match to TRBD1 (7 bases). The CDR3 is 11 residues long. V lost 8 bases to trimming and J lost 10 bases, with 12 bases between them. Germline assignment: CDR1 MNHEY and CDR2 SVGAGI. The CDR3 loop reads CASGQGGEQFF. The CDR3 nucleotides read TGTGCCAGCGGGCAGGGGGGAGAGCAGTTCTTC.

Of note for this clone: The junction departs from germline at one end; a sequencing error may be responsible. The chain is built from TRBV7-7 and TRBJ2-7; 9 nucleotides line up with TRBD1. This CDR3 is 14 amino acids long. Germline V lookup: CDR1 SSHAT, CDR2 FNYEAQ (reference sequence). The CDR3 DNA reads TGTGCTAGCAGCCTCGGGACAGGGTCGTACGAGCAGTACTTC. This encodes CASSLGTGSYEQYF.

This chain uses TRBV6-5 with TRBJ1-1; a possible D gene is TRBD1 (5 bases). The V gene's germline CDR1 is MNHEY and CDR2 SVGAGI. The CDR3 extends over 14 amino acids. The V end lost 2 bases, the J end lost 3 bases, and 10 bases lay between the germline ends. CDR3 nucleotide sequence: TGTGCCAGCAGTTACCAGGGTCGGTACACTGAAGCTTTCTTT. The encoded protein is CASSYQGRYTEAFF.